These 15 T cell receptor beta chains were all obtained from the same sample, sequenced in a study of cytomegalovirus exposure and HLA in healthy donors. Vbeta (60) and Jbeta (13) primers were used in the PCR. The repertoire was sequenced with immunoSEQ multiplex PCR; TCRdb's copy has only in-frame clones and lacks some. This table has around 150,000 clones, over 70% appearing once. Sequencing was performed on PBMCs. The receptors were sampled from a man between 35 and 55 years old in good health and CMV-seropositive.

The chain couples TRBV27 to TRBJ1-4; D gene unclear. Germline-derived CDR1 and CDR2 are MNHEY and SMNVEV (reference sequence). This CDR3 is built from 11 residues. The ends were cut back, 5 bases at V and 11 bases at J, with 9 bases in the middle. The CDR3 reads CASSRSGKLFF. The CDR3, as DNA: TGTGCCAGCAGTCGATCGGGGAAACTGTTTTTT.

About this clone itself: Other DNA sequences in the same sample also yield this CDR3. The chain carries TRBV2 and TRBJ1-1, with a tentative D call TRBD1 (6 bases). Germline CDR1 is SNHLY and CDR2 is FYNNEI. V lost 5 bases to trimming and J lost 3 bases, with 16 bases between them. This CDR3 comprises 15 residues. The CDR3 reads CASSRWGGADTEAFF. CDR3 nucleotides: TGTGCCAGCAGTCGATGGGGGGGCGCAGACACTGAAGCTTTCTTT.

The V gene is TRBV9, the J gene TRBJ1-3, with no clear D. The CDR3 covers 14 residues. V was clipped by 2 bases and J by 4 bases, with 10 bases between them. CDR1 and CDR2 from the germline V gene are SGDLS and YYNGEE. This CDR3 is CASSVGSGGNTIYF. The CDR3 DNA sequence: TGTGCCAGCAGCGTTGGATCGGGGGGAAACACCATATATTTT.

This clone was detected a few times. CDR3 sequence reads: CAWSVPGRVGGYEQYF. The CDR3 DNA follows: TGTGCCTGGAGTGTACCAGGCAGGGTCGGTGGCTACGAGCAGTACTTC. The rearrangement links TRBV30 to TRBJ2-7, with D possibly being TRBD1 (5 bases). Germline values: CDR1 GTSNPN, CDR2 SVGIG (reference sequence). The CDR3 runs to 16 residues. Trimming shortened V by 0 bases and J by 3 bases, and 18 bases separated the two germline ends. Complete variable domain (other parts from reference TRBV30 and TRBJ2-7): SQTIHQWPATLVQPVGSPLSLECTVEGTSNPNLYWYRQAAGRGLQLLFYSVGIGQISSEVPQNLSASRPQDRQFILSSKKLLLSDSGFYLCAWSVPGRVGGYEQYFGPGTRLTVT.

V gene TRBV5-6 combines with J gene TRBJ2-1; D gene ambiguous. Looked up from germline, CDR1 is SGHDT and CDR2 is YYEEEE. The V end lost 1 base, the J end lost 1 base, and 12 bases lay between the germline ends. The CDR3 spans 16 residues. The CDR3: CASSLNPAESYNEQFF. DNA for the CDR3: TGTGCCAGCAGCTTGAACCCCGCGGAGTCCTACAATGAGCAGTTCTTC.

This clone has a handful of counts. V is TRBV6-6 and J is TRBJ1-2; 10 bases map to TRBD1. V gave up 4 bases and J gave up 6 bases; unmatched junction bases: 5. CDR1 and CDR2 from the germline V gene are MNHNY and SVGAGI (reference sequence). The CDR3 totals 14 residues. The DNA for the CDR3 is TGTGCCAGCAGTTCGGACAGGGGGGTAAATGGCTACACCTTC. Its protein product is CASSSDRGVNGYTF.

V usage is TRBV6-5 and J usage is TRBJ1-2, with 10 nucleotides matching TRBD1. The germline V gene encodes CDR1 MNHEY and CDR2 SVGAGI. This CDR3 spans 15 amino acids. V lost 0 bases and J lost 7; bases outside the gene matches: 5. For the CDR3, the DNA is TGTGCCAGCAGTTACTCGAAGGGACAGGGGTTTGGCTACACCTTC. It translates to CASSYSKGQGFGYTF.

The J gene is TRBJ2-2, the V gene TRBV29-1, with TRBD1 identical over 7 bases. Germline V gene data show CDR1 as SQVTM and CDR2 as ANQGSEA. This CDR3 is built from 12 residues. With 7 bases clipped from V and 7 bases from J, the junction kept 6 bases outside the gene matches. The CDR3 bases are TGCAGCGGTACCGGGACAGTCGGGGAGCTGTTTTTT. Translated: CSGTGTVGELFF.

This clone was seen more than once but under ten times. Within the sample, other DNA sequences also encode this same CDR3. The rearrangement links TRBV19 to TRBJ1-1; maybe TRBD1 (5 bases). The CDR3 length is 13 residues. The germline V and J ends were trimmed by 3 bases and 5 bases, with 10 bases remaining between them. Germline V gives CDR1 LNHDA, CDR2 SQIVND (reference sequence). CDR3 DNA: TGTGCCAGTAGTATCTCCACAGGAACTGAAGCTTTCTTT. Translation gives CASSISTGTEAFF.

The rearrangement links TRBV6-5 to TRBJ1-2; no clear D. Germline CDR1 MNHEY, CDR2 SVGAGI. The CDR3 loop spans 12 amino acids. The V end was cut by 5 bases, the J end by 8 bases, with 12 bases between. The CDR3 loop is CASSPSGEGYTF. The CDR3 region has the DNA TGTGCCAGCAGTCCCTCAGGTGAGGGCTACACCTTC.

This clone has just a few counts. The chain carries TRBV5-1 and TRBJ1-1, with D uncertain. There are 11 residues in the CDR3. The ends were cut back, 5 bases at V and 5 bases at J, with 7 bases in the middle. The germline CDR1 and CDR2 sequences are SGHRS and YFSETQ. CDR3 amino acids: CASRTRTEAFF. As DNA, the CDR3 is TGCGCCAGCAGGACGCGGACTGAAGCTTTCTTT.

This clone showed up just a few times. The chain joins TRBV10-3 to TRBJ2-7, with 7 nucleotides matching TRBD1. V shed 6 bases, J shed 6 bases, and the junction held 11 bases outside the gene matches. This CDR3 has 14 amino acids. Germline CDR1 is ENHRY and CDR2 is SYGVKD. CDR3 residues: CAIRLTTGSGEQYF. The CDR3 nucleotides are TGTGCCATCAGACTCACGACAGGGTCAGGCGAGCAGTACTTC.

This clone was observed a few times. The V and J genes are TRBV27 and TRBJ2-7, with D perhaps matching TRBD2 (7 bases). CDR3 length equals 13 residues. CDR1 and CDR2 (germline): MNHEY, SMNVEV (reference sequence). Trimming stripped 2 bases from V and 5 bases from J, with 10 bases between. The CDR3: CASSLPGGHEQYF. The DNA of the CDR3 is TGTGCCAGCAGTTTACCGGGGGGCCACGAGCAGTACTTC.

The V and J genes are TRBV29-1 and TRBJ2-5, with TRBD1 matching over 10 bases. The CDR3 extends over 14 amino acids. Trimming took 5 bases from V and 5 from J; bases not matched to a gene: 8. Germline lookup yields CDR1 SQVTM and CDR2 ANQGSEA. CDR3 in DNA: TGCAGCGTTCCCGGGACAGGGGTTTTGGAGACCCAGTACTTC. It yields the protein CSVPGTGVLETQYF.

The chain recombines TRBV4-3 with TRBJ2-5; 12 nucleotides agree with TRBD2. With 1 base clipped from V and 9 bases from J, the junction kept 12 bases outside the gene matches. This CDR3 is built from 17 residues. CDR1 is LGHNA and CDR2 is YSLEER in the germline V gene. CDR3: CASSQGPGTSGRGAQYF. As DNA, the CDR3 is TGCGCCAGCAGCCAAGGCCCAGGGACTAGCGGGCGTGGGGCCCAGTACTTC.